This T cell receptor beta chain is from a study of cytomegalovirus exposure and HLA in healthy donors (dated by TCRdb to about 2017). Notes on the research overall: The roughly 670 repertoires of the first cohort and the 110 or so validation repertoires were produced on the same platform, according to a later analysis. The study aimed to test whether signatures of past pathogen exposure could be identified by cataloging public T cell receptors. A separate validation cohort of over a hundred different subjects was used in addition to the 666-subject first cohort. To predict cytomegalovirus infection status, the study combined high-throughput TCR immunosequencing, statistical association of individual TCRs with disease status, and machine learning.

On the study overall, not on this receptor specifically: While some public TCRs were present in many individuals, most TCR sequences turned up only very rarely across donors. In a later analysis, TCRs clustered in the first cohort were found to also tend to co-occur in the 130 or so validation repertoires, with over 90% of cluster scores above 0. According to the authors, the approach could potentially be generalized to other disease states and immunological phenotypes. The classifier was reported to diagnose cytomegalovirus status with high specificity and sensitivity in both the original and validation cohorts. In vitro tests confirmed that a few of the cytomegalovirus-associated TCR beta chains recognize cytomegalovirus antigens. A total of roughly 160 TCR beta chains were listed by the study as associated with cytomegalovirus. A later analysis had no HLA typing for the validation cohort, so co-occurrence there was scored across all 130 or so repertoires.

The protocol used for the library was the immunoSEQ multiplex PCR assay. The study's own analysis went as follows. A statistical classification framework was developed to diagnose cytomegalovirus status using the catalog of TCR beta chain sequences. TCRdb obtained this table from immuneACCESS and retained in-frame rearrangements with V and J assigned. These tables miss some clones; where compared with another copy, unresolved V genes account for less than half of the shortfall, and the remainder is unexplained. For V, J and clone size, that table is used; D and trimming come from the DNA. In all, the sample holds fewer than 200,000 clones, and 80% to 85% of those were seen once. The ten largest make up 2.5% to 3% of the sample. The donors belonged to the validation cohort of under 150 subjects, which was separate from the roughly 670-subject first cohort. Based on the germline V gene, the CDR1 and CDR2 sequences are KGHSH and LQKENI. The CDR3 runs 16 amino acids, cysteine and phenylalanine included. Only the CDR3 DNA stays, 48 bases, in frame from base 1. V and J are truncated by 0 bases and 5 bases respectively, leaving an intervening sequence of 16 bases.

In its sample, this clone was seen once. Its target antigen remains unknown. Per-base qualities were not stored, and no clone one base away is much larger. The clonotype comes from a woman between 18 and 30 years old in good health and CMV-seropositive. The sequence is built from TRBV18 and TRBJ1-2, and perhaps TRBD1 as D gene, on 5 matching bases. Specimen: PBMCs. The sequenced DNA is TGTGCCAGCTCACCACCCTGGGGCATACAATTTTATGGCTACACCTTC. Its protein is CASSPPWGIQFYGYTF. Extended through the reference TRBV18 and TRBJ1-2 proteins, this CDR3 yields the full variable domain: NAGVMQNPRHLVRRRGQEARLRCSPMKGHSHVYWYRQLPEEGLKFMVYLQKENIIDESGMPKERFSAEFPKEGPSILRIQQVVRGDSAAYFCASSPPWGIQFYGYTFGSGTRLTVV.